This T cell receptor (beta chain) was documented in a study of OX40 agonist ivuxolimab in advanced cancers. Study findings and constraints: Clonal expansion by week 6 occurred in CD4+ and CD8+ blood T cells (at 0.1 to 3.0 mg/kg).

Trimming removed 3 bases at V and 4 bases at J, with 13 bases between. The CDR3 length is 15 residues. Germline values: CDR1 SGHTA, CDR2 FQGNSA. For this clone: The antigen remains unidentified.

Method: immunoSEQ multiplex PCR; TCRdb's copy keeps in-frame clones and lacks some. The profile shows about 92,000 clones, under 95% of them singletons. Sequencing was performed on CD4+ or CD8+ T cells sorted from blood, taken in a trial of the OX40 agonist ivuxolimab. The TCR comes from an adult with an advanced solid tumor such as melanoma, head and neck, liver or kidney cancer. This chain uses TRBV7-2 with TRBJ2-1; possible D gene TRBD2, 6 bases. CDR3 in amino acids: CASSFTSGVYNEQFF. CDR3 sequence (DNA): TGTGCCAGCAGCTTTACGTCGGGAGTATACAATGAGCAGTTCTTC.